The entry below gives a single TCR beta chain sequence along with its context. There is no known antigen for this receptor. Qualities for individual bases were not recorded, and no much larger clone is one base off. TCRbeta CDR3 regions were amplified from genomic DNA using the immunoSEQ Assay, a bias-controlled multiplex PCR. The original pipeline was this. The number of nucleated cells in each sample was estimated by amplification of reference gene primers within the assay. To quantify the absolute abundance of each unique TCRbeta CDR3 rearrangement, sequence reads were collapsed and filtered. For each sample, productive Simpson clonality was calculated by taking the square root of Simpson's diversity index across productive rearrangements. TCRdb obtained this table from immuneACCESS and retained in-frame rearrangements with V and J assigned. These tables miss some clones; where compared with another copy, unresolved V genes account for less than half of the shortfall, and the remainder is unexplained. V and J calls and clone size are those listed in that table; D and trimming were worked out from the DNA. The table for this sample lists roughly 120,000 clones; just under 90% of them were counted only once. In total, the top ten clones hold about 2% of the sample.

Each collaborating institution followed its own protocols to collect whole blood in K2EDTA tubes. For TCRbeta analysis, collaborators shipped samples as frozen whole blood, isolated PBMCs, or DNA extracted from either of those sample types. These data come from a study of blood T cell repertoires in COVID-19 (TCRdb year 2020). As for the study more broadly: Collaborator samples came from the United States, Italy and Spain and covered acute and convalescent phases of COVID-19. The repertoires were made available in a free public database intended to serve as a resource for research on the immune response to SARS-CoV-2. The material from the prospective study consisted of cDNA or gDNA derived from T cells, B-cell-depleted T cells, or PBMCs. Samples were obtained from the ongoing ImmuneRACE study (first 160 participants) and from 1,254 subjects provided by 6 global collaborators. Where HLA class I and class II types were available, the types were taken from metadata supplied by the sample provider, not from assay-based typing. Sample metadata almost always included a de-identified subject ID, COVID-19 status, age in years and sex. The dataset comprised deeply sampled blood TCRbeta repertoires from subjects exposed to, actively infected with, or recovered from COVID-19. Points the paper makes about the study in general: How much clinical and demographic metadata was included differed by source and by participant, and the metadata was provided uncurated.

V was cut back by 0 bases and J by 7 bases, leaving a gap of 9 bases between them. The germline V gene (reference sequence) provides CDR1 GTSNPN and CDR2 SVGIG. The CDR3 runs 12 amino acids, cysteine and phenylalanine included. Left in the record is the CDR3 DNA by itself, 36 bases read in frame from the first base. Sequencing used peripheral blood. The chain uses TRBV30 and TRBJ1-1; the D gene is not confidently resolved. This TCR was sampled from a woman aged 45-60 years with acute or convalescent COVID-19. DNA sequence: TGTGCCTGGAGTGTTTTCGGGTTTGAAGCTTTCTTT. Its coded protein is CAWSVFGFEAFF.